The T cell receptor (beta chain) under discussion was sequenced for a study of shared clonotypes between healthy human individuals. General study findings and limits: Inspection by rarefaction showed sorted-subset sequencing to be incomplete despite large depth. Sharing across four donors was highest in naive CD4 (about 5%) and lowest in memory CD8 (roughly 0.4%).

As for this clone: Its matching antigen is unknown.

Measured with immunoSEQ multiplex PCR; TCRdb has only the in-frame clones, and not every one. The data hold about 1.5 million clones, with roughly 98% observed a single time. The V gene's germline CDR1 is ENHRY and CDR2 SYGVKD. V lost 7 bases to trimming and J lost 2 bases, with 12 bases between them. The CDR3 loop spans 15 amino acids. The rearrangement joins TRBV10-3 to TRBJ2-6; D unclear. The sequencing input was naive CD4+ T cells sorted from blood. Regarding subset: CD45RA+ positively selected. The TCR sequence derives from a man between 25 and 39 years old in good health. The CDR3 reads CAITSGFAGANVLTF. The CDR3 DNA follows: TGTGCCATCACGTCCGGGTTTGCTGGGGCCAACGTCCTGACTTTC.